This TCR beta chain was captured by sequencing in a study of regulatory T cells in long-lasting Graves disease (dated by TCRdb to the early 2020s). Background on the whole study: Antithyroid drugs had been taken for less than 3 months by newly diagnosed Graves' disease patients. This study used TCR sequencing and RNA sequencing of peripheral blood to compare persistent Graves' disease patients against newly diagnosed Graves' disease patients. The study was conducted in China and was registered as a clinical trial. A total of about 35 samples underwent TCR sequencing, from 13 patients with persistent Graves' disease and 20 or so patients with newly diagnosed Graves' disease. Study-level results and caveats: The authors noted that the small sample size was a limitation that may lower accuracy. Because the primary lesion, thyroid tissue, could not be accessed, the study looked at peripheral blood alone. Persistent patients shared more public clonotypes among themselves (around 2,500) than newly diagnosed patients did (roughly 910). Persistent disease showed preferential use of TRBV28, TRBJ1-2 and TRBJ2-5, whereas newly diagnosed disease favored TRBV20-1 and TRBJ2-1. Sequencing and analysis were limited to the TCR beta chain. Lower TCR Shannon entropy and fewer highly expanded clones were observed in persistent Graves' disease patients than in newly diagnosed patients, which suggested clonal expansion.

In its sample, this clonotype was seen many times. It has no known antigen specificity. Within one base of it there is no much larger clone, and no base qualities were kept. Per the publication, the time point label means: newly diagnosed GD, antithyroid drugs for less than 3 months. For both TCR sequencing and RNA sequencing, RNA was extracted from PBMCs in TRIzol. The diagnosis of Graves' disease followed American Thyroid Association guidelines. Patients were recruited from an endocrinology department in Xi'an, China. From each patient, approximately 10 milliliters of peripheral blood was collected into an EDTA anticoagulant tube. Ficoll Paque Plus density gradient separation was used to isolate PBMCs, and no further T cell sorting was performed. An Agilent 2100 Bioanalyzer and agarose gel were used to check RNA quality, and a NanoDrop 2000 was used to measure RNA concentration. Libraries came from multiplex PCR. The listed sequencing device is Illumina HiSeq 4000. To build TCR beta libraries, CDR3 regions were amplified by Arm-PCR using iRepertoire HTBI primers. Before sequencing, the PCR products went through gel purification. Per the authors' processing: Across samples, 60 to 70 TRBV and 15 or so TRBJ segments were identified and used for gene usage analysis of CDR3 amino acid clonotypes. COPE and FqMerger were used to merge filtered high-quality paired reads into contigs. BLAST was used to align contigs to the IMGT TRBV, TRBD and TRBJ reference genes, and CDR3 was defined following IMGT. Clonotypes above 0.1% frequency were classified as highly expanded clones. Shannon entropy served as the measure of repertoire diversity, while the Gini coefficient captured V-J evenness. Clonotypes shared by more than one individual were considered public. The public reads were quality trimmed at Q25 with fastp and then assembled into clones with MiXCR by TCRdb, keeping productive beta chains. Identical CDR3 protein sequences are pooled into one entry, listed with their most common genes and DNA. The V and J calls reflect TCRdb's pipeline rather than the authors' work. The sample profile shows 400,000 to 500,000 distinct CDR3 sequences; 15% to 20% of them were found once. The ten largest clones capture 23% of the sample.

V is cut by 2 bases and J by 1 base, and the space between the germline ends is 11 bases. CDR1 and CDR2 are drawn from the germline V gene: SGHTA, FQGNSA. The CDR3 numbers 15 residues from cysteine through phenylalanine. Only CDR3 DNA is held: 45 bases, read in frame from base 1. These data were likewise used in another study, on T cells in Graves' hyperthyroidism and ophthalmopathy. Looking at the second paper: Stable Graves' hyperthyroidism was defined as no progression to ophthalmopathy during 18 months of follow-up. Hyperthyroidism patients were newly diagnosed, had a disease duration of under 2 months, and were aged 18 to 65 years. Exclusion was applied to patients with uncontrolled infections, other autoimmune diseases, pregnancy or lactation. Clinical symptoms, serum thyroxine and TRAb, thyroid ultrasound, and orbital computed tomography formed the basis for the diagnoses. The first round of RT-PCR for the TCR CDR3 was performed with the HTBI primer set and the Qiagen OneStep RT-PCR kit. Most expanded thyroid clonotypes (frequency above 0.001) were also detected in blood, a finding suggesting that blood repertoires may reflect thyroid immune responses. In cross-validation, a model built on a 13 V-J signature told ophthalmopathy apart from stable hyperthyroidism with 85% to 90% sensitivity and around 83% specificity, and in testing the same model reached 80%/75%. In validation, progression to ophthalmopathy was predicted by the model with 65% to 71% sensitivity and around 76% specificity, a median of about 6.8 months before onset. A discovery cohort of about a hundred patients, roughly 43 with Graves' ophthalmopathy and approximately 57 with stable Graves' hyperthyroidism, was used to find distinguishing TCR V-J signatures. Prospective prediction of ophthalmopathy was tested in an independent validation cohort consisting of about 19 hyperthyroidism patients and more than 15 patients who later progressed to ophthalmopathy. The roughly 99 discovery patients were divided at random into training and test sets in a 7:3 ratio. Thyroid tissue and blood T-cell repertoires from about six Graves' hyperthyroidism patients were also compared in the study. Once sampling was done, hyperthyroidism patients were given methimazole at a starting dose of 30 mg daily, whereas ophthalmopathy patients were given high-dose intravenous methylprednisolone. Libraries were constructed in a second round of multiplex PCR, after which size selection and purification were carried out. Sequencing of the libraries was done on an Illumina HiSeq2000 using paired-end 100 bp reads. SOAPnuke was used to process the raw data, removing reads that contained adapters or uncalled bases, had a mean Phred below 15, or lacked an exact match to the constant primer or identifier. High-quality paired reads were merged with COPE v1.2.5, and unique nucleotide sequences were defined as clonotypes. Clonotypes were aligned to IMGT TRBV, TRBD and TRBJ reference segments using MiTCR v1.1. The analysis included only V-J combinations with a frequency above 0.0001, which together covered more than 98% of the repertoires. The TCS score was defined as F50 (clonal expansion) divided by E x V (chaos), with BLOSUM62-based TCRdist calculated between CDR3 peptides within each V-J. Welch's t-statistics and random forest reduced fewer than 550 V-J features to roughly 13, which were used in a naive Bayes classifier (R e1071). No statistical method was used to fix the sample size in advance, and group allocation was not hidden from the investigators. The paper reports TCR Vbeta CDR3 sequencing of fewer than 150 peripheral blood samples: some 41 ophthalmopathy, approximately 74 hyperthyroidism and about 17 progressor patients.

This receptor was taken from a woman between 18 and 30 years old with Graves disease. Donor details come from another sample of the same person, matched by shared clones. The chain uses TRBV7-2 and TRBJ1-1, with the D gene not clear enough to name. The sample consisted of peripheral blood mononuclear cells (PBMCs), taken at new diagnosis, from a patient treated with antithyroid drugs. In nucleotides, the sequence is TGTGCCAGCAGCTTAATCAGACACAGGAACACTGAAGCTTTCTTT. The translation is CASSLIRHRNTEAFF.